This entry is about one T cell receptor beta chain. Its antigen is not identified. The data were obtained in a study of cytomegalovirus exposure and HLA in healthy donors. Study-level results: Whilst most TCR sequences proved rare, a subset of public TCRs occurred across many donors. An analysis that was carried out later associated 15,000 to 20,000 TCR beta sequences with HLA alleles at 0.05 false discovery rate.

Both 60 Vbeta primers and 13 Jbeta primers went into the PCR. The authors' processing: Roughly 9.9 million shared chains were among the roughly 80 million unique TCR beta chains that a later analysis counted. Sequencing was performed with immunoSEQ multiplex PCR; in TCRdb, only in-frame clones are kept and a portion is missing. V and J calls and clone size are copied from that table; D and trimming were computed from the DNA. There are fewer than 200,000 clones in the sample; approximately 90% occur only once, and around 0.85% lies in the top ten. Trimming pared 6 bases from V and 1 base from J, leaving 18 bases between. Looked up from germline, CDR1 is ENHRY and CDR2 is SYGVKD. The CDR3 sequence is 16 residues long.

The TCR originated in a woman under 40 in good health and CMV-seronegative. Sequencing input: PBMCs. V gene TRBV10-3 combines with J gene TRBJ2-5, with D possibly TRBD2 on 6 matching bases. Written as DNA, the CDR3 is TGTGCCATCAGACCCGGGCAAGGGGACTTCCAAGAGACCCAGTACTTC. It codes for CAIRPGQGDFQETQYF.